The clone carrying this T cell receptor beta chain was observed a few times. Clones were sequenced by immunoSEQ multiplex PCR, and TCRdb holds only the in-frame ones, with some missing. The repertoire holds 85,000 to 130,000 clones, with just over 90% as singletons. The data derive from a study of T cell changes during pregnancy in multiple sclerosis. The CDR3 extends over 15 amino acids. CDR1 is MDHEN and CDR2 is SYDVKM in the germline V gene. The ends were cut back, 2 bases at V and 0 bases at J, with 10 bases in the middle. This sequence was found in a female donor with multiple sclerosis, enrolled in a pregnancy study. V usage is TRBV28 and J usage is TRBJ1-1; D is perhaps TRBD1 (6 bases). Source: peripheral blood, taken in the second trimester of pregnancy. CDR3 in amino acids: CASSLASGVNTEAFF. The CDR3 coding sequence is TGTGCCAGCAGTTTAGCCTCAGGGGTGAACACTGAAGCTTTCTTT.